This T cell receptor (beta chain) was captured in a study of long-term antiretroviral therapy in people with HIV. Study in general: Earliest sampling preceded the 2015 immediate-ART recommendation by about a decade.

Details on this clone: Its antigen is not identified.

This CDR3 region has 15 residues. Germline loops: CDR1 MNHEY, CDR2 SVGAGI. With V trimmed by 6 bases and J by 5 bases, 6 bases remained unmatched. Assay version v3.0 of immunoSEQ was used, and it was run at survey level. Sequencing set out to capture about 35,000-55,000 T-cell genomes per sample. The assay was immunoSEQ multiplex PCR, and TCRdb's table has in-frame clones only and misses some. Of over 35,000 clones in the sample, roughly 78% were seen once. General study findings and limits: Clones with expansion before ART led the repertoire at all time points. Viral resistance, ART adherence and therapy changes all lacked available data.

This clonotype was obtained from a young man with HIV. The sample in question was unsorted PBMCs, obtained 3.4 years after starting antiretroviral therapy. The chain recombines TRBV6-5 with TRBJ2-2, with 10 bases that match TRBD1. The CDR3 protein is CASSTDRGQTGELFF. The CDR3 DNA reads as TGTGCCAGCAGCACTGACAGGGGGCAGACCGGGGAGCTGTTTTTT.